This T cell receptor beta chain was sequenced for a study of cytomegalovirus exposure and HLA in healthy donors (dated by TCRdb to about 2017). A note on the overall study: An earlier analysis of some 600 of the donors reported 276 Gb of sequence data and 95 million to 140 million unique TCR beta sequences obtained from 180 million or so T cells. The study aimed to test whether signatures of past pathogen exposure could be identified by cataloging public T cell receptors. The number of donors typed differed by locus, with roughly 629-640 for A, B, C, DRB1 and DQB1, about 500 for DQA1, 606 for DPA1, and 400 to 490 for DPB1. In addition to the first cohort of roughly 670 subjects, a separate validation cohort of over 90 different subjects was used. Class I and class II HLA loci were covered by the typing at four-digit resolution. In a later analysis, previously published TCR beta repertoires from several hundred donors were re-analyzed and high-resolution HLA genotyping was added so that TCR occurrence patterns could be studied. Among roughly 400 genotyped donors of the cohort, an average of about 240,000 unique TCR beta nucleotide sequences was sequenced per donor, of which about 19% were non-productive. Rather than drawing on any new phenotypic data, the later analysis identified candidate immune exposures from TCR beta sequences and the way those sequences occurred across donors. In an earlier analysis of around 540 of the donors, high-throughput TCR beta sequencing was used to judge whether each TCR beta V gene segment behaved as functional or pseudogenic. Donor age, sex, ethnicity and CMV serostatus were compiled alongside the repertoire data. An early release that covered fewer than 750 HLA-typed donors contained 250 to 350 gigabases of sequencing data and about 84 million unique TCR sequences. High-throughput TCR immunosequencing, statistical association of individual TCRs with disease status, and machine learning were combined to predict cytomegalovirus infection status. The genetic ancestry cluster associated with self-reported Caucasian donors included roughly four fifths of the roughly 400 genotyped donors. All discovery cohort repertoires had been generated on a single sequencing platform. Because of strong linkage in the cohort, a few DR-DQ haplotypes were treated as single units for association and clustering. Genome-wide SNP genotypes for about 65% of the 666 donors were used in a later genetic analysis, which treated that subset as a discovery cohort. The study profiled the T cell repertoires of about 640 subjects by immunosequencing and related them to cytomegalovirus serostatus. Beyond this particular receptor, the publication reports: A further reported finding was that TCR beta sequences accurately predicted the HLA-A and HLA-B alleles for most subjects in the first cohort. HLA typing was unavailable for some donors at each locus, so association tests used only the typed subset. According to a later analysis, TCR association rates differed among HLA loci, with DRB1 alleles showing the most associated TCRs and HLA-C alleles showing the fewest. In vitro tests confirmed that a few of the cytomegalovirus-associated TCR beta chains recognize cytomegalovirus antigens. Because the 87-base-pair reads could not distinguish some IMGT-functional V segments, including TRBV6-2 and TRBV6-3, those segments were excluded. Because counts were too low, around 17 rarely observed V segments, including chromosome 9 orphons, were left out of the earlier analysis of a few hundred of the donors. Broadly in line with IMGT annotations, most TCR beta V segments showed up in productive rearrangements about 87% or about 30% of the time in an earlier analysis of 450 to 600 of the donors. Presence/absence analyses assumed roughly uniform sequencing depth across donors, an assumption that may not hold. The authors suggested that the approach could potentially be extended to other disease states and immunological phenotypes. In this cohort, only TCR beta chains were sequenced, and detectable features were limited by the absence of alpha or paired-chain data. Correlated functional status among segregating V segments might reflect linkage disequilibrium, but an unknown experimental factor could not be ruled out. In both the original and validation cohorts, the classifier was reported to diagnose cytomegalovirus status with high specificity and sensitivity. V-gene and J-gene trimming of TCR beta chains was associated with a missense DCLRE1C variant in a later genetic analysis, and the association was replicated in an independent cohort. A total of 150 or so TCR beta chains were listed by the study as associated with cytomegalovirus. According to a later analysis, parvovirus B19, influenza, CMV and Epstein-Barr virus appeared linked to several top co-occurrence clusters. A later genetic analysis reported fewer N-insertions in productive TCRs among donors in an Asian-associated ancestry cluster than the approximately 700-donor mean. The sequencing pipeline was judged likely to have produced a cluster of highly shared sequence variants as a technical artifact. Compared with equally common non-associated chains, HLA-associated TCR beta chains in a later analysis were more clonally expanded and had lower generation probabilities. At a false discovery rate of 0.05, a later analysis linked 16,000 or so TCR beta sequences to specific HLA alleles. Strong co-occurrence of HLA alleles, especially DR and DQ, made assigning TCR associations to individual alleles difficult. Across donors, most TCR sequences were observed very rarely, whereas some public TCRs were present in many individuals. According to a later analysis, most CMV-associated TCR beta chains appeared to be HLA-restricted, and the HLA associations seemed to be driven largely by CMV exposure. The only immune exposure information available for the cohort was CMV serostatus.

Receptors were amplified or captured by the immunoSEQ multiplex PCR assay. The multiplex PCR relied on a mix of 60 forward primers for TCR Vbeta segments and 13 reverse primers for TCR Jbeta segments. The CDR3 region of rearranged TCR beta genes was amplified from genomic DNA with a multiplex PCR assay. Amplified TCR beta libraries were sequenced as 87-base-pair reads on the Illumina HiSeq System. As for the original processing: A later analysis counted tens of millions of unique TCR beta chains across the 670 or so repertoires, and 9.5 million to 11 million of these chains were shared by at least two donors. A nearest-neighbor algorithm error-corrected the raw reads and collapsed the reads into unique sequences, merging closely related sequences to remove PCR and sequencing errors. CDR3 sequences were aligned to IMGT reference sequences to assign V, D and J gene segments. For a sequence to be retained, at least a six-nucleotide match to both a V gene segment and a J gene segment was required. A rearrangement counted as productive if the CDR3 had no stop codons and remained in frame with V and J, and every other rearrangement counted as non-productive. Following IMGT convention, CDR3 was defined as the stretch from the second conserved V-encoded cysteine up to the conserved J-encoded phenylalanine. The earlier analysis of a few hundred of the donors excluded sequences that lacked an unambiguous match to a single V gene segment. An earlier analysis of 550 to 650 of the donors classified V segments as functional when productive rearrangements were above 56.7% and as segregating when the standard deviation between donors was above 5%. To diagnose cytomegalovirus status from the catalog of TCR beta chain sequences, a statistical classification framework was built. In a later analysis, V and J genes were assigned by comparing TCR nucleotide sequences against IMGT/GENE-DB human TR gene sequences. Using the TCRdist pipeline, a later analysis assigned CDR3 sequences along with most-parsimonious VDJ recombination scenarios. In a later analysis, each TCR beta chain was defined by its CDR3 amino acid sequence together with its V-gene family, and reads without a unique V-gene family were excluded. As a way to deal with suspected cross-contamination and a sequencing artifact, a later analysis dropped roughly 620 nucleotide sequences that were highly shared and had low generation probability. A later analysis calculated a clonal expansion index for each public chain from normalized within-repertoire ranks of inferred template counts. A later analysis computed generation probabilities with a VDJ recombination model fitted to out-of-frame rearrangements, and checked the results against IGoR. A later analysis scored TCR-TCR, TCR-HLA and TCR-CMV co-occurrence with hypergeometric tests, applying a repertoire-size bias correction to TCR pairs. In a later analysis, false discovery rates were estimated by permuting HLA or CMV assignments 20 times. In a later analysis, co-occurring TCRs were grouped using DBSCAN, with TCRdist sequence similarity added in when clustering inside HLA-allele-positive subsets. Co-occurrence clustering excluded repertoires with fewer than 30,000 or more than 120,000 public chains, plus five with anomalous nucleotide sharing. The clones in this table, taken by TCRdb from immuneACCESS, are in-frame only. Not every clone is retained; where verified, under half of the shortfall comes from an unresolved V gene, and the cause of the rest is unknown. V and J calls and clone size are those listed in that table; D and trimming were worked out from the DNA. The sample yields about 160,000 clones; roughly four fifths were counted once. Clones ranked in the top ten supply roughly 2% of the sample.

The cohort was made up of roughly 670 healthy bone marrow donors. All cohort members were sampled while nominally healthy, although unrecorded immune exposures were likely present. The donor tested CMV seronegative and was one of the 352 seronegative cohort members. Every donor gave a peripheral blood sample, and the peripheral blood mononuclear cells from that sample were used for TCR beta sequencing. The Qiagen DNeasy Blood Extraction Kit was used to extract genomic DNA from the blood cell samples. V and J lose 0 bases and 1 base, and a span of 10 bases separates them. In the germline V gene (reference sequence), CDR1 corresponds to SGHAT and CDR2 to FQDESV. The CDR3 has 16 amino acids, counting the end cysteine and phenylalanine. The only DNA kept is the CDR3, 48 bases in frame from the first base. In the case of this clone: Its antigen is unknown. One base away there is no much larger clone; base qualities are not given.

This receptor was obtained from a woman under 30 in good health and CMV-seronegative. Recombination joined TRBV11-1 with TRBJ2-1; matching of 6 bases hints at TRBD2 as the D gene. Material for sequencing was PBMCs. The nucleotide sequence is TGTGCCAGCAGCTTAGCTAGCGGAAATTCCTACAATGAGCAGTTCTTC. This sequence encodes CASSLASGNSYNEQFF.